A single sample gave rise to the 25 T cell receptor beta chains below, sequenced in a study of blood T cell repertoires in COVID-19. Profiling relied on immunoSEQ multiplex PCR, and the TCRdb table lists in-frame clones only, not all of them. The sample has some 180,000 clones; roughly 90% are singletons. The specimen sequenced was peripheral blood. All receptors come from an older man with active or convalescent COVID-19.

The CDR3 region is CASSLGSGLAGVGTSTDTQYF. The CDR3 DNA sequence: TGCGCCAGCAGCTTAGGATCGGGCCTAGCGGGAGTTGGAACTAGCACAGATACGCAGTATTTT. The genes are TRBV5-1 and TRBJ2-3; 10 bases agree with TRBD2. The V gene end was trimmed by 2 bases and the J gene end by 0 bases; junction bases not matched to a gene: 18. CDR1 SGHRS and CDR2 YFSETQ come from the germline V gene. The CDR3 has 21 residues.

The rearrangement joins TRBV18 to TRBJ2-7; maybe TRBD1 (6 bases). The V and J ends lost 3 bases and 7 bases respectively, with 19 bases between them. Germline lookup yields CDR1 KGHSH and CDR2 LQKENI. This CDR3 is 15 amino acids long. CDR3 DNA: TGTGCCAGCTCACCCTATAACCAACAGGGCGAAGAGCAGTACTTC. Its protein product is CASSPYNQQGEEQYF.

V is TRBV18 and J is TRBJ2-3; D not certain. V lost 1 base to trimming and J lost 2 bases, with 7 bases between them. The CDR3 runs to 14 residues. Germline V lookup: CDR1 KGHSH, CDR2 LQKENI. The CDR3 DNA is TGTGCCAGCTCACCACAGGAGAACACAGATACGCAGTATTTT. Translated: CASSPQENTDTQYF.

The chain recombines TRBV5-1 with TRBJ2-5; 8 nucleotides align to TRBD2. Germline V gene data show CDR1 as SGHRS and CDR2 as YFSETQ. The CDR3 totals 16 residues. Trimming removed 2 bases from V and 1 base from J; junction bases left unmatched: 7. The CDR3 coding sequence is TGCGCCAGCAGCTTAGGACTAGCAGGGTTCCAAGAGACCCAGTACTTC. Amino acid sequence: CASSLGLAGFQETQYF.

This sequence joins TRBV29-1 and TRBJ1-2, with a tentative D call TRBD1 (6 bases). In germline, CDR1 is SQVTM, CDR2 ANQGSEA. The ends were cut back, 2 bases at V and 2 bases at J, with 21 bases in the middle. The CDR3 extends over 17 amino acids. This CDR3 reads CSVEKGGGVRGNYGYTF. CDR3 nucleotides: TGCAGCGTTGAAAAAGGGGGAGGGGTACGAGGAAACTATGGCTACACCTTC.

The chain links TRBV7-3 to TRBJ2-2; 14 bases agree with TRBD2. Germline trimming cut 5 bases from V and 5 bases from J; bases unmatched to any gene: 10. CDR1 and CDR2 (germline): SGHTA, FQGTGA. This CDR3 region has 18 residues. CDR3 bases: TGTGCCAGCAGCCTTTCACGGGGACTAGCGGGAGTAACCGGGGAGCTGTTTTTT. It yields the protein CASSLSRGLAGVTGELFF.

This chain uses TRBV6-2 or TRBV6-3 with TRBJ1-2; TRBD1 is a possible D gene (6 bases). Trimming stripped 2 bases from V and 6 bases from J, with 13 bases between. The length of the CDR3 is 14 residues. From germline, CDR1 is MNHEY and CDR2 SVGEGT. CDR3 region: CASSYGTHRNGYTF. CDR3 coding DNA: TGTGCCAGCAGTTACGGGACACACCGAAATGGCTACACCTTC.

This chain connects TRBV24-1 to TRBJ2-5; D is perhaps TRBD1 (6 bases). The CDR3 has 15 residues. V lost 2 bases and J lost 1, with 10 bases in between. Germline V CDR1 and CDR2: KGHDR, SFDVKD. Here the CDR3 DNA reads TGTGCCACCAGTGATTACGGACAGATCCAAGAGACCCAGTACTTC. This gives the protein CATSDYGQIQETQYF.

This chain connects TRBV2 to TRBJ1-1; a possible D gene is TRBD1 (6 bases). The V and J ends lost 7 bases and 3 bases respectively, with 15 bases between them. The CDR3 extends over 14 amino acids. Looked up from germline, CDR1 is SNHLY and CDR2 is FYNNEI. The CDR3 nucleotides are TGTGCCAGCATTGATAATAACAGGGACACTGAAGCTTTCTTT. Its translation is CASIDNNRDTEAFF. The variable domain in full, with the rest retrieved from reference TRBV2 and TRBJ1-1, is EPEVTQTPSHQVTQMGQEVILRCVPISNHLYFYWYRQILGQKVEFLVSFYNNEISEKSEIFDDQFSVERPDGSNFTLKIRSTKLEDSAMYFCASIDNNRDTEAFFGQGTRLTVV.

The genes are TRBV9 and TRBJ1-2, with 9 nucleotides matching TRBD1. The CDR3 extends over 17 amino acids. Per the germline V gene, CDR1 is SGDLS and CDR2 is YYNGEE. Trimming cost V 0 bases and J 6 bases; bases outside gene matches: 12. The CDR3: CASSVGPNRGQGNGYTF. CDR3 sequence (DNA): TGTGCCAGCAGCGTAGGCCCCAACAGGGGGCAGGGGAATGGCTACACCTTC. The full variable domain, rest sourced from reference TRBV9 and TRBJ1-2, is DSGVTQTPKHLITATGQRVTLRCSPRSGDLSVYWYQQSLDQGLQFLIQYYNGEERAKGNILERFSAQQFPDLHSELNLSSLELGDSALYFCASSVGPNRGQGNGYTFGSGTRLTVV.

The chain combines TRBV28 with TRBJ1-2; 7 bases line up with TRBD1. Germline values: CDR1 MDHEN, CDR2 SYDVKM. V was clipped by 2 bases and J by 1 base; unmatched bases: 4. CDR3 length: 15 residues. The CDR3 region has the DNA TGTGCCAGCAGTTTACTCACAGGGGTTAACTATGGCTACACCTTC. Translating it yields CASSLLTGVNYGYTF.

J is TRBJ2-3 and V is TRBV11-2, with 10 bases that match TRBD2. CDR3 length equals 18 residues. Germline CDR1 is SGHAT and CDR2 is FQNNGV. The V gene end was trimmed by 5 bases and the J gene end by 3 bases; junction bases not matched to a gene: 14. This chain's CDR3 is CASSPPLWASGSTDTQYF. DNA for the CDR3: TGTGCCAGCAGCCCCCCCCTTTGGGCTAGCGGGAGTACAGATACGCAGTATTTT.

In DNA form, the CDR3 reads TGCGCCAGCAGCCCAGACGTGTATAGCAATCAGCCCCAGCATTTT. Translated, it gives CASSPDVYSNQPQHF. V gene TRBV4-3 combines with J gene TRBJ1-5; D is unclear. Trimming took 4 bases from V and 0 from J, leaving 10 bases between them. CDR1 LGHNA and CDR2 YSLEER come from the germline V gene. CDR3 length: 15 amino acids.

This sequence joins TRBV15 and TRBJ2-7, with 7 positions matching TRBD1. The CDR3 is 13 residues long. The V gene's germline CDR1 is LNHNV and CDR2 YYDKDF (reference sequence). Unmatched junction bases numbered 3, after V lost 3 bases and J lost 4 bases. Here the CDR3 reads CATSRDRSYEQYF. In DNA form, the CDR3 reads TGTGCCACCAGCAGGGACAGGTCTTACGAGCAGTACTTC.

This clone has a handful of counts. This chain links TRBV24-1 with TRBJ1-2, with 7 bases lining up with TRBD1. The V gene end was trimmed by 3 bases and the J gene end by 8 bases; junction bases not matched to a gene: 17. There are 17 residues in the CDR3. The germline V gene has CDR1 KGHDR and CDR2 SFDVKD. CDR3 sequence reads: CATSDPLAPQGHGGYTF. The CDR3 coding sequence is TGTGCCACCAGTGATCCCCTGGCACCACAGGGGCATGGGGGCTACACCTTC.

The rearrangement uses TRBV27 and TRBJ2-3, with D tentatively TRBD2 (5 bases). From germline, CDR1 is MNHEY and CDR2 SMNVEV (reference sequence). Between the trimmed V and J ends, which lost 4 bases and 1 base, there was a span of 12 bases. The CDR3 loop spans 15 amino acids. DNA for the CDR3: TGTGCCAGCAGTTCTCAGCGGACTCGCACAGATACGCAGTATTTT. Residues: CASSSQRTRTDTQYF.

The CDR3 loop reads CASSPGLGYEQYF. The CDR3, as DNA: TGTGCCAGCAGCCCGGGACTGGGCTACGAGCAGTACTTC. This chain joins TRBV7-3 and TRBJ2-7; D perhaps matches TRBD2 (6 bases). Germline V gene lookup returns CDR1 SGHTA and CDR2 FQGTGA. The V and J ends lost 5 bases and 3 bases respectively, with 11 bases between them. This CDR3 comprises 13 residues.

The chain employs TRBV5-1 and TRBJ1-2, with 12 bases that match TRBD1. Trimming took 4 bases from V and 3 from J; bases not matched to a gene: 4. The CDR3 length is 15 residues. CDR1 is SGHRS and CDR2 is YFSETQ in the germline V gene. The CDR3 coding sequence is TGCGCCAGCAGCACTGGGACAGGGGGCGACTATGGCTACACCTTC. This translates into CASSTGTGGDYGYTF. The full variable domain, in which reference TRBV5-1 and TRBJ1-2 provide the parts outside the CDR3, is KAGVTQTPRYLIKTRGQQVTLSCSPISGHRSVSWYQQTPGQGLQFLFEYFSETQRNKGNFPGRFSGRQFSNSRSEMNVSTLELGDSALYLCASSTGTGGDYGYTFGSGTRLTVV.

This clone was picked up one time. The gene calls are TRBV27 and TRBJ1-5; 12 bases agree with TRBD1. This CDR3 comprises 14 residues. Trimming removed 6 bases from V and 6 bases from J; junction bases left unmatched: 3. In germline, CDR1 is MNHEY, CDR2 SMNVEV (reference sequence). Written as DNA, the CDR3 is TGTGCCAGCAGGGGACAGGGGGCAGCTCAGCCCCAGCATTTT. This sequence encodes CASRGQGAAQPQHF.

The gene calls are TRBV18 and TRBJ2-5, with a tentative D call TRBD1 (6 bases). The CDR3 is made up of 13 amino acids. Germline V gene lookup returns CDR1 KGHSH and CDR2 LQKENI. V dropped 7 bases and J dropped 5 bases, with 14 bases sitting between them. CDR3 region: CASFRGESETQYF. The CDR3 nucleotides read TGTGCCAGCTTCAGGGGAGAGAGTGAGACCCAGTACTTC.

This clone was seen many times. This sequence joins TRBV5-1 and TRBJ2-2, with D possibly TRBD1 on 6 matching bases. Germline lookup yields CDR1 SGHRS and CDR2 YFSETQ. The V and J ends lost 4 bases and 9 bases respectively, with 16 bases between them. The CDR3 runs 14 residues. DNA of the CDR3: TGCGCCAGCAGCCGGGACATGGGTGGTAGGGAGCTGTTTTTT. Residues: CASSRDMGGRELFF.

This sequence joins TRBV30 and TRBJ1-4; 11 positions agree with TRBD1. Germline CDR1 and CDR2: GTSNPN and SVGIG (reference sequence). The CDR3 totals 15 residues. J was trimmed by 7 bases and V by 2 bases; bases with no gene match: 6. The CDR3 sequence is CAWSLGDRGTEKLFF. For the CDR3, the DNA is TGTGCCTGGAGTCTTGGGGACAGGGGGACTGAAAAACTGTTTTTT.

The chain has TRBV9 and TRBJ2-7; D might be TRBD1 (6 bases). Trimming removed 3 bases from V and 2 bases from J, with 18 bases in between. This CDR3 is built from 16 residues. Germline V gene sequence: CDR1 SGDLS, CDR2 YYNGEE. DNA for the CDR3: TGTGCCAGCAGCGAGGGGGACGGAGATTGGGCCTACGAGCAGTACTTC. Amino acid sequence: CASSEGDGDWAYEQYF.

This clone appeared a few times. The chain couples TRBV6-2 or TRBV6-3 to TRBJ2-7; the D gene is possibly TRBD1 (5 bases). This CDR3 region has 14 residues. V lost 1 base to trimming and J lost 1 base, with 8 bases between them. The germline CDR1 and CDR2 sequences are MNHEY and SVGEGT. This CDR3 is CASSYWAGSYEQYF. CDR3 in DNA: TGTGCCAGCAGTTACTGGGCAGGGTCCTACGAGCAGTACTTC.

This clone was counted only a few times. This chain uses TRBV6-5 with TRBJ1-3; no reliable D call. Germline V gives CDR1 MNHEY, CDR2 SVGAGI. The CDR3 runs to 13 residues. V was clipped by 0 bases and J by 7 bases, with 7 bases between them. CDR3 loop: CASSYSGSNTIYF. The CDR3 region has the DNA TGTGCCAGCAGTTACTCGGGCAGTAACACCATATATTTT.